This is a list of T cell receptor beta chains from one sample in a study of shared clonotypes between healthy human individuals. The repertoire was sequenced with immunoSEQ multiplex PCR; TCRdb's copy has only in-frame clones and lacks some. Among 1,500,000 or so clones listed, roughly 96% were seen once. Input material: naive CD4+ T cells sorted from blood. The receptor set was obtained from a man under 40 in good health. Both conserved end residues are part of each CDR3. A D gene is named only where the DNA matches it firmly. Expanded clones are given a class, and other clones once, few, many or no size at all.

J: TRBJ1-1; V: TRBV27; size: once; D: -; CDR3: CASSRPQGNTEAFF; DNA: TGTGCCAGCAGTCGGCCCCAGGGTAACACTGAAGCTTTCTTT
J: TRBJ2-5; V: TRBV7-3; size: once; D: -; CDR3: CASSLGGTSRETQYF; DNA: TGTGCCAGCAGCTTAGGGGGGACCTCCCGGGAGACCCAGTACTTC
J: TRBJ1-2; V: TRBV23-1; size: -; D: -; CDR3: CASSQSSSYGYTF; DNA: TGCGCCAGCAGTCAATCGAGTAGCTATGGCTACACCTTC
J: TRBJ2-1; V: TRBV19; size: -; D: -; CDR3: CASTKTLGSYNEQFF; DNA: TGTGCCAGTACTAAGACCTTGGGCTCCTACAATGAGCAGTTCTTC
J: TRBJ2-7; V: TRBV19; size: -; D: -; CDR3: CASRSDSRYEQYF; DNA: TGTGCCAGTAGGTCGGACAGCAGATACGAGCAGTACTTC
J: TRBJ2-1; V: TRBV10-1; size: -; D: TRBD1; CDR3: CASSPGQGAYNEQFF; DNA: TGCGCCAGCAGTCCGGGACAGGGAGCCTACAATGAGCAGTTCTTC
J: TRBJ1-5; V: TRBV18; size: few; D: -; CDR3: CASSPPQGALYQPQHF; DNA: TGTGCCAGCTCACCACCGCAGGGTGCCCTTTATCAGCCCCAGCATTTT
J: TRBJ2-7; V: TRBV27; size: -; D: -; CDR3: CASSLRGGLGEQYF; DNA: TGTGCCAGCAGTTTAAGGGGGGGCCTGGGGGAGCAGTACTTC
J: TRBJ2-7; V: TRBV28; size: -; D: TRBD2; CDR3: CASSGSGTSGRFEQYF; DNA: TGTGCCAGCAGTGGCTCCGGGACTAGCGGGAGATTCGAGCAGTACTTC
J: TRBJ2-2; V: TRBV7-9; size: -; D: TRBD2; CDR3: CASSATSGANTGELFF; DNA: TGTGCCAGCAGCGCTACTAGCGGGGCTAACACCGGGGAGCTGTTTTTT
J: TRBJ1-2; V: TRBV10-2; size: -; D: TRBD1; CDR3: CASSSTGGYGYTF; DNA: TGCGCCAGCAGTTCAACAGGGGGCTATGGCTACACCTTC
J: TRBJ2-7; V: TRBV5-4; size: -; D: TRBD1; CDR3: CASSARQGMYEQYF; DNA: TGTGCCAGCAGCGCAAGACAGGGAATGTACGAGCAGTACTTC
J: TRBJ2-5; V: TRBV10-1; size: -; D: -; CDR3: CASSEPPRTSKETQYF; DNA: TGCGCCAGCAGTGAGCCCCCCCGGACATCTAAAGAGACCCAGTACTTC
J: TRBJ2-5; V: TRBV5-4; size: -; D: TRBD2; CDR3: CASSSPSGRNFQETQYF; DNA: TGTGCCAGCAGCTCCCCTAGCGGGAGGAACTTCCAAGAGACCCAGTACTTC
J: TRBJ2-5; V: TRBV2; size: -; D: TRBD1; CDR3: CASWSGDSGETQYF; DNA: TGTGCCAGCTGGAGTGGGGACAGCGGAGAGACCCAGTACTTC
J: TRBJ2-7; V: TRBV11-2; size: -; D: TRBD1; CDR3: CASSSYRDRSLYEQYF; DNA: TGTGCCAGCAGCTCGTACCGGGACAGGTCTCTCTACGAGCAGTACTTC
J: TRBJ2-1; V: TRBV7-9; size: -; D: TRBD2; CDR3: CASRPPEGRGRGEQFF; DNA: TGTGCCAGCAGACCCCCTGAAGGGAGGGGACGGGGTGAGCAGTTCTTC
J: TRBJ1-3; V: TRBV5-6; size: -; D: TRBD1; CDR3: CASSLMGGGPSSGNTIYF; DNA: TGTGCCAGCAGCCTAATGGGAGGGGGCCCGAGCTCTGGAAACACCATATATTTT
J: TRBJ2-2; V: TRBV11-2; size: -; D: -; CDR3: CASSYPGIGELFF; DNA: TGTGCCAGCAGCTACCCAGGGATCGGGGAGCTGTTTTTT
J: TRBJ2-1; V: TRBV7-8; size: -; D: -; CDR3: CASTTGTRSYNEQFF; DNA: TGTGCCAGCACCACCGGCACCCGCTCCTACAATGAGCAGTTCTTC
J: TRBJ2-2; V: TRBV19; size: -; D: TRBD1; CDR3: CASTSDRGLGTGELFF; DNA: TGTGCCAGTACCAGCGACAGGGGGCTGGGCACCGGGGAGCTGTTTTTT
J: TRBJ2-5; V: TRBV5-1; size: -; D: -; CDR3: CASSNGQLQETQYF; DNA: TGCGCCAGCAGCAATGGACAGCTACAAGAGACCCAGTACTTC
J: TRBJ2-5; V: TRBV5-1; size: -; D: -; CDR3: CASSLQPETETQYF; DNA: TGCGCCAGCAGCTTGCAGCCAGAGACCGAGACCCAGTACTTC
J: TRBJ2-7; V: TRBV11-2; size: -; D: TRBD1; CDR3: CASSLVRIAQRDRGLEQYF; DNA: TGTGCCAGCAGCTTAGTCCGCATAGCCCAGCGGGACAGGGGGCTCGAGCAGTACTTC
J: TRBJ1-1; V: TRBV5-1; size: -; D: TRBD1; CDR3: CASSSIPGQGGLNTEAFF; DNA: TGCGCCAGCAGCTCAATACCTGGACAGGGAGGTTTGAACACTGAAGCTTTCTTT
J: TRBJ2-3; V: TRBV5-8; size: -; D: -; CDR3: CASSPLSSTVSTDTQYF; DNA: TGTGCCAGCAGCCCTCTTTCGTCGACAGTTAGCACAGATACGCAGTATTTT
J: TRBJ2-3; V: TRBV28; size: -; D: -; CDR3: CASRFLGETSTDTQYF; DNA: TGTGCCAGCAGATTTCTAGGGGAGACTAGCACAGATACGCAGTATTTT
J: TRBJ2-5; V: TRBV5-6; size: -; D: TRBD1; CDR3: CASRMTGVETQYF; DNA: TGTGCCAGCAGAATGACAGGGGTGGAGACCCAGTACTTC
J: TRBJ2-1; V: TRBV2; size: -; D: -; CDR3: CASSESRNEQFF; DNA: TGTGCCAGCAGTGAAAGTAGGAATGAGCAGTTCTTC
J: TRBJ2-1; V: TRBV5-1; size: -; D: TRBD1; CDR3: CASSPGQATQFF; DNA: TGCGCCAGCAGCCCCGGACAGGCGACGCAGTTCTTC
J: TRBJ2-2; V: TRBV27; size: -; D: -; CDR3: CASSLRRGTGELFF; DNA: TGTGCCAGCAGTTTGAGACGTGGCACCGGGGAGCTGTTTTTT
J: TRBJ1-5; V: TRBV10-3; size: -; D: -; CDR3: CAISARNQPQHF; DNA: TGTGCCATCAGTGCTCGCAATCAGCCCCAGCATTTT
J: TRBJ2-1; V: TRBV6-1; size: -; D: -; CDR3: CASSLQGMGNEQFF; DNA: TGTGCCAGCAGCCTACAAGGTATGGGTAATGAGCAGTTCTTC
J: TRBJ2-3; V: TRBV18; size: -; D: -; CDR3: CASSPWKDGVGGDTQYF; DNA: TGTGCCAGCTCACCATGGAAGGACGGAGTAGGGGGAGATACGCAGTATTTT
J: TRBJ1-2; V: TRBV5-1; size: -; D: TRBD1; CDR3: CASSRGQGASGYTF; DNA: TGCGCCAGCAGTCGCGGACAGGGGGCGTCTGGCTACACCTTC
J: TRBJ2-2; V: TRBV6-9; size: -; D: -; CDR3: CASSLRGGDRDTGELFF; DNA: TGTGCCAGCAGTCTCCGAGGGGGAGACCGGGACACCGGGGAGCTGTTTTTT
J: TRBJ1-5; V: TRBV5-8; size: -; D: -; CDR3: CASSSRIIFNQPQHF; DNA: TGTGCCAGCAGCTCGCGGATCATATTCAATCAGCCCCAGCATTTT
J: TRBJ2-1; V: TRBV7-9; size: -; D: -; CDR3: CASSATTLGVNEQFF; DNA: TGTGCCAGCAGCGCCACAACTCTCGGGGTCAATGAGCAGTTCTTC
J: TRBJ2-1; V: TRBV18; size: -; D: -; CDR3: CASSPGGPGNEQFF; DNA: TGTGCCAGCTCACCTGGAGGTCCGGGGAATGAGCAGTTCTTC
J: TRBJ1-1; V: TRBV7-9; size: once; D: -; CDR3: CASSLVGMNTEAFF; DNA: TGTGCCAGCAGCTTAGTGGGTATGAACACTGAAGCTTTCTTT
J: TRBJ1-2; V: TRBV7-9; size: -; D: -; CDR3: CASRVAGWDYGYTF; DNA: TGTGCCAGCAGAGTGGCAGGGTGGGACTATGGCTACACCTTC